The clone carrying this T cell receptor (beta chain) appeared a few times. Assay used: immunoSEQ multiplex PCR; TCRdb lists only in-frame clones, some missing. The sample has roughly 180,000 clones, 82% seen once. The data originate from a study of blood T cell repertoires in COVID-19. The CDR3 totals 12 residues. Between the trimmed V and J ends, which lost 8 bases and 0 bases, there was a span of 5 bases. Germline CDR1 and CDR2: MGHDK and SYGVNS. This clonotype was sampled from a man in his forties who had recovered from COVID-19. Specimen: PBMCs or T cells enriched from blood (not recorded which). V and J are TRBV25-1 and TRBJ1-3; the D is unclear. Written as DNA, the CDR3 is TGTGCCAGCGCCTACTCTGGAAACACCATATATTTT. Its translation is CASAYSGNTIYF.